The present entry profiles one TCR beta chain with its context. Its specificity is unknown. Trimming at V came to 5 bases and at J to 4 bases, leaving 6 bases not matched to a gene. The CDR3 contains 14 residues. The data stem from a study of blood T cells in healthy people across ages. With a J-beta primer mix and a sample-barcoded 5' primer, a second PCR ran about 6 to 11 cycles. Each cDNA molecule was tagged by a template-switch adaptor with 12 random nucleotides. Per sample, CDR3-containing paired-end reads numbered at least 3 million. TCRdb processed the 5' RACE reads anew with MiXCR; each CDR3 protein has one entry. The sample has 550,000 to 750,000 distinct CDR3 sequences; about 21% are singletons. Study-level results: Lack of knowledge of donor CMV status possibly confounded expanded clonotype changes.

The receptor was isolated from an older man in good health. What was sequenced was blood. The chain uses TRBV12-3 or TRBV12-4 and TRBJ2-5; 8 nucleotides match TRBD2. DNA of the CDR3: TGTGCCAGCAGTCCTAGCGGGTACGGAGAGACCCAGTACTTC. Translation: CASSPSGYGETQYF.